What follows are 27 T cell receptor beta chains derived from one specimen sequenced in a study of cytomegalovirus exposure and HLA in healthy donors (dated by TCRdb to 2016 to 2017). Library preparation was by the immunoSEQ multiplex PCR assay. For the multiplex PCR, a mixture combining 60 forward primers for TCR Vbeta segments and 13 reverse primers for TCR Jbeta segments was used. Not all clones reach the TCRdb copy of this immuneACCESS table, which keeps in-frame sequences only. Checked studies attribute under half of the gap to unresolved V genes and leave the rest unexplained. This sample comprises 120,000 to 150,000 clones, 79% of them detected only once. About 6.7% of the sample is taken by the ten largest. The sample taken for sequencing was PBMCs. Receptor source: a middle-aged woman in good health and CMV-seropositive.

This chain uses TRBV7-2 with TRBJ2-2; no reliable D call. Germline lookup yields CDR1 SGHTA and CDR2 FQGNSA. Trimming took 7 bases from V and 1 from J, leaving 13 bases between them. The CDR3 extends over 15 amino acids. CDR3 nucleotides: TGTGCCAGCACCTTTAGCTGGGTGAACACCGGGGAGCTGTTTTTT. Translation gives CASTFSWVNTGELFF.

CDR3 residues: CASSIPRGHSYNEQFF. The CDR3 coding sequence is TGTGCCAGCAGCATCCCTCGGGGACACTCCTACAATGAGCAGTTCTTC. This chain joins TRBV11-2 and TRBJ2-1; TRBD1 might be the D (6 bases). Trimming cost V 5 bases and J 0 bases, with 14 bases left between them. The CDR3 extends over 16 amino acids. Per germline, CDR1 SGHAT and CDR2 FQNNGV.

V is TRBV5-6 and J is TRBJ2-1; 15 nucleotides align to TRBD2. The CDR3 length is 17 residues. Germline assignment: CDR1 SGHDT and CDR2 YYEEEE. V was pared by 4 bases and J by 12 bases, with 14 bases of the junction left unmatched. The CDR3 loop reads CASSQPGLAGGRGAQFF. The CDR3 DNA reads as TGTGCCAGCAGCCAACCGGGACTAGCGGGGGGACGAGGTGCGCAGTTCTTC.

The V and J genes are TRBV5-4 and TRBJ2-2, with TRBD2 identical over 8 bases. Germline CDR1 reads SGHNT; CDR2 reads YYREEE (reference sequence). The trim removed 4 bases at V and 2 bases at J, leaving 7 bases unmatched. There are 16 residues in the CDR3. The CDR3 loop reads CASSRTGLDNTGELFF. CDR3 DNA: TGTGCCAGCAGCCGGACGGGACTAGACAACACCGGGGAGCTGTTTTTT.

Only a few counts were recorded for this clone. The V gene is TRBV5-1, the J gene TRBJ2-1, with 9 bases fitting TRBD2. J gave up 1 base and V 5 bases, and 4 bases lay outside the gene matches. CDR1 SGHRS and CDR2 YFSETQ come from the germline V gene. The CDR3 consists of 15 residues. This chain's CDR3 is CASRELAGSYNEQFF. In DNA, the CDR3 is TGCGCCAGCAGGGAACTAGCGGGTTCCTACAATGAGCAGTTCTTC.

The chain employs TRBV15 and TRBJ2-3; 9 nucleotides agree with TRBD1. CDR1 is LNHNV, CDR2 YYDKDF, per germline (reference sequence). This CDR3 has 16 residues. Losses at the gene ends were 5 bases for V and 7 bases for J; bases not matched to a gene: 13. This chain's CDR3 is CATSAWTGVPPHTQYF. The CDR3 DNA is TGTGCCACCAGCGCCTGGACAGGGGTCCCTCCGCATACGCAGTATTTT.

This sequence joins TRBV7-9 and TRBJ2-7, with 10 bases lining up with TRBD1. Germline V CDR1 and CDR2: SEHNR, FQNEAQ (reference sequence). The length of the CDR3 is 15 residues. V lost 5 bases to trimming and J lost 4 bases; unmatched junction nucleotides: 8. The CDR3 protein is CASSISGTGVYEQYF. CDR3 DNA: TGTGCCAGCAGCATCTCCGGGACAGGGGTGTACGAGCAGTACTTC.

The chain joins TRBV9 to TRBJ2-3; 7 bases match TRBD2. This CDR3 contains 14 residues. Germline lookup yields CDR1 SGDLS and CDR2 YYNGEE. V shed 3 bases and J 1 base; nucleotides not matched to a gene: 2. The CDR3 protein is CASSESGGTDTQYF. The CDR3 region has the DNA TGTGCCAGCAGCGAAAGCGGGGGCACAGATACGCAGTATTTT.

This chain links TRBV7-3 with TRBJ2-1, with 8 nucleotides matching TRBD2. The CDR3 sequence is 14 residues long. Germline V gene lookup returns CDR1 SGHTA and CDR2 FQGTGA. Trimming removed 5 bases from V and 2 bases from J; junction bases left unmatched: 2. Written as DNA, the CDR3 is TGTGCCAGCAGCCCGGGGGGGGCCTACAATGAGCAGTTCTTC. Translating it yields CASSPGGAYNEQFF.

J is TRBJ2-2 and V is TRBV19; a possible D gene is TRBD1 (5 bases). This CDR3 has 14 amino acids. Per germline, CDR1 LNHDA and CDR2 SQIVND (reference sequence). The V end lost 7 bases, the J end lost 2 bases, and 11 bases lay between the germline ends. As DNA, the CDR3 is TGTGCCAGTATCAGGGCCTTAAACACCGGGGAGCTGTTTTTT. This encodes CASIRALNTGELFF. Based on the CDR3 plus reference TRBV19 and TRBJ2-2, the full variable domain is DGGITQSPKYLFRKEGQNVTLSCEQNLNHDAMYWYRQDPGQGLRLIYYSQIVNDFQKGDIAEGYSVSREKKESFPLTVTSAQKNPTAFYLCASIRALNTGELFFGEGSRLTVL.

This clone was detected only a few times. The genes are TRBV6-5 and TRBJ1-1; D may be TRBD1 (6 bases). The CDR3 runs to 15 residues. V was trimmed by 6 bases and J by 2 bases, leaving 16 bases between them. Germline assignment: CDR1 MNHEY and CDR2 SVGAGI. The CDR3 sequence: CASRLTWDTNTEAFF. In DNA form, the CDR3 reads TGTGCCAGCAGATTAACCTGGGACACTAACACTGAAGCTTTCTTT.

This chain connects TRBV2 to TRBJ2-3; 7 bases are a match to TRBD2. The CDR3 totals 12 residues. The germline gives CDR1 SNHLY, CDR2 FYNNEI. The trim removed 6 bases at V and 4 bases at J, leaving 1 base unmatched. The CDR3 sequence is CASRRESDTQYF. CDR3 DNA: TGTGCCAGCAGGCGGGAGTCAGATACGCAGTATTTT.

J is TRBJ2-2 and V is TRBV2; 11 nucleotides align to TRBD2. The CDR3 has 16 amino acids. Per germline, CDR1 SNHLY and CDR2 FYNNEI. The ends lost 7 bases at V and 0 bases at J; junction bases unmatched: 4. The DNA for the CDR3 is TGTGCCAGCAATCTAGCGGGGGGACCGAACACCGGGGAGCTGTTTTTT. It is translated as CASNLAGGPNTGELFF.

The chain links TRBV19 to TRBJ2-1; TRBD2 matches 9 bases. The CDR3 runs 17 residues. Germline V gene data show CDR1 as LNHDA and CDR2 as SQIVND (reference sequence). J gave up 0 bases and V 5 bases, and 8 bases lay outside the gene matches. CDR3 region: CASSLKRGVSSYNEQFF. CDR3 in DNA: TGTGCCAGTAGTTTAAAGCGGGGGGTCAGCTCCTACAATGAGCAGTTCTTC.

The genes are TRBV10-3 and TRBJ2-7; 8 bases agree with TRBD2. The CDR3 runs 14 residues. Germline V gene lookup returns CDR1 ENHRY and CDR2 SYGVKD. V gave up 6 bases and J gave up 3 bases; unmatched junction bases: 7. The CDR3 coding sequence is TGTGCCATCAGCGCCGGGACTAGAAACTACGAGCAGTACTTC. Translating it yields CAISAGTRNYEQYF.

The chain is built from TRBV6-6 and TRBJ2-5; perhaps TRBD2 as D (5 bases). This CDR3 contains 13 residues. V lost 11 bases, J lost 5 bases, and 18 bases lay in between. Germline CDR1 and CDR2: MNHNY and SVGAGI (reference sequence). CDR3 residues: CAARDEGLETQYF. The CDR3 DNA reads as TGTGCCGCGAGAGATGAAGGACTCGAGACCCAGTACTTC.

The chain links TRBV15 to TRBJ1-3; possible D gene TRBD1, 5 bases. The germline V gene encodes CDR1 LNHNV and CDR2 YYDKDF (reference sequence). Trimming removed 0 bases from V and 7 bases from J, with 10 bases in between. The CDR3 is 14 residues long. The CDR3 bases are TGTGCCACCAGCAGAGACAGGGTTGGGAACACCATATATTTT. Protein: CATSRDRVGNTIYF.

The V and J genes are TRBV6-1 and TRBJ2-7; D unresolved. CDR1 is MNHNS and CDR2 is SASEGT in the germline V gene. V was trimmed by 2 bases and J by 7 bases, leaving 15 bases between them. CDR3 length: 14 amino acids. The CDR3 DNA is TGTGCCAGCAGTGAAAAGCCCACTTCGCGGGAGCAGTACTTC. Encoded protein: CASSEKPTSREQYF.

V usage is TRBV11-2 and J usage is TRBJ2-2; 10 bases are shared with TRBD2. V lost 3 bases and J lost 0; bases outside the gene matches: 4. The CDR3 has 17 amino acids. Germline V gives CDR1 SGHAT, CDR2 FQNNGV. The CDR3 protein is CASSFRLAGANTGELFF. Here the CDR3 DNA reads TGTGCCAGCAGCTTCCGTCTAGCGGGGGCGAACACCGGGGAGCTGTTTTTT.

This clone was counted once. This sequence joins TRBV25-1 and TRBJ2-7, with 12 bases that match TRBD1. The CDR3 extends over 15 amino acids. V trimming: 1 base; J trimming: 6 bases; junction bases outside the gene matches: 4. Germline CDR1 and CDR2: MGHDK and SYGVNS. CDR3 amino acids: CASSEWGQGAGEQYF. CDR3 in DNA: TGTGCCAGCAGTGAATGGGGACAGGGGGCGGGCGAGCAGTACTTC.

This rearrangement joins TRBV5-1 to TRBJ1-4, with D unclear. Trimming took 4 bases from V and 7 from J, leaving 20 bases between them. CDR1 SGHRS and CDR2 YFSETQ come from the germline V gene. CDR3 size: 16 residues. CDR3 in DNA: TGCGCCAGCAGCCTCCGGGGAATAGGCTTTGGTGAAAAACTGTTTTTT. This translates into CASSLRGIGFGEKLFF.

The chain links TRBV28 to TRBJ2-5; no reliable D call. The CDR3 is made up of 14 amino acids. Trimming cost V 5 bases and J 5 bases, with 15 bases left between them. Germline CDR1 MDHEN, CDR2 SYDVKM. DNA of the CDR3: TGTGCCAGCAGTAGAGCTGTGTTTGCGGAGACCCAGTACTTC. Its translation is CASSRAVFAETQYF.

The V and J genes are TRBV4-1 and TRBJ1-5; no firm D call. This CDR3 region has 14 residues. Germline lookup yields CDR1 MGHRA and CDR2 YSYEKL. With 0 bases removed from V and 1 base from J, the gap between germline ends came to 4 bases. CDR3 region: CASSQDRSNQPQHF. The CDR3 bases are TGCGCCAGCAGCCAAGATCGGAGCAATCAGCCCCAGCATTTT.

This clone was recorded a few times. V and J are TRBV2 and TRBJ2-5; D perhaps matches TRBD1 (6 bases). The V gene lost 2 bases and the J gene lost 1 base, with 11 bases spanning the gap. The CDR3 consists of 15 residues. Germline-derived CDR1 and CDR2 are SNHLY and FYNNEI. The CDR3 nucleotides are TGTGCCAGCAGTGAACGGCGGACAGCCCAAGAGACCCAGTACTTC. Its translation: CASSERRTAQETQYF.

The CDR3 bases are TGTGCCAGCAATCCACTGGGAGGGAAAGATTCACCCCTCCACTTT. Amino acid sequence: CASNPLGGKDSPLHF. The rearrangement joins TRBV5-5 to TRBJ1-6; no reliable D call. Trimming shortened V by 6 bases and J by 8 bases, and 18 bases separated the two germline ends. The germline V gene encodes CDR1 SGHKS and CDR2 YYEKEE (reference sequence). The CDR3 sequence is 15 residues long. Full variable domain (missing parts from reference TRBV5-5 and TRBJ1-6): DAGVTQSPTHLIKTRGQQVTLRCSPISGHKSVSWYQQVLGQGPQFIFQYYEKEERGRGNFPDRFSARQFPNYSSELNVNALLLGDSALYLCASNPLGGKDSPLHFGNGTRLTVT.

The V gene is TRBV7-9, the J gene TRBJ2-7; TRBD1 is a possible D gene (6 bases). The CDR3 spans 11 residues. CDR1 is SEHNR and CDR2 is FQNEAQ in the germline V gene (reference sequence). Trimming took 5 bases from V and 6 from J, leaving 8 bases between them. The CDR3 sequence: CASSQDSEQYF. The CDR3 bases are TGTGCCAGCAGCCAGGACAGCGAGCAGTACTTC.

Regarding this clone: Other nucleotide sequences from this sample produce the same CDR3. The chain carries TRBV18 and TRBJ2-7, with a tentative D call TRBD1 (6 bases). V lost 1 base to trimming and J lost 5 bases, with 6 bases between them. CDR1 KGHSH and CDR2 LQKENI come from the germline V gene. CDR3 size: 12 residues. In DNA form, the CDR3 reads TGTGCCAGCTCACCACGGGGGCACGAGCAGTACTTC. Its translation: CASSPRGHEQYF.